Following are 25 T cell receptor beta chains from one sample sequenced in a study of blood T cell repertoires in COVID-19. Using immunoSEQ multiplex PCR, the repertoire was profiled, and TCRdb retains in-frame clones only, with some absent. The sample holds over 150,000 clones, approximately 78% seen once. Input material: peripheral blood. These receptors were obtained from an elderly man with acute or convalescent COVID-19.

The chain combines TRBV4-1 with TRBJ1-1, with 9 bases that match TRBD1. CDR3 length equals 17 residues. The V and J ends lost 4 bases and 0 bases, in that order; junction bases with no gene match: 9. CDR1 MGHRA and CDR2 YSYEKL come from the germline V gene. The CDR3 nucleotides read TGCGCCAGCAGCCGTACAGGGGGCAATGTAATGAACACTGAAGCTTTCTTT. This gives the protein CASSRTGGNVMNTEAFF.

This sequence joins TRBV30 and TRBJ1-1; the D is unclear. V was clipped by 2 bases and J by 4 bases, with 5 bases between them. The CDR3 has 11 residues. Germline lookup yields CDR1 GTSNPN and CDR2 SVGIG (reference sequence). The CDR3 nucleotides are TGTGCCTGGAGTATCTCCACTGAAGCTTTCTTT. This gives the protein CAWSISTEAFF.

This chain links TRBV19 with TRBJ1-1, with D maybe TRBD1 (5 bases). There are 15 residues in the CDR3. V was pared by 3 bases and J by 1 base, with 12 bases between. Germline values: CDR1 LNHDA, CDR2 SQIVND (reference sequence). CDR3 protein: CASSISGLGNTEAFF. The DNA of the CDR3 is TGTGCCAGTAGTATCTCGGGACTCGGGAACACTGAAGCTTTCTTT.

This rearrangement joins TRBV2 to TRBJ2-7, with 7 bases fitting TRBD1. The CDR3 is 15 residues long. Unmatched junction bases numbered 13, after V lost 8 bases and J lost 3 bases. Germline V CDR1 and CDR2: SNHLY, FYNNEI. For the CDR3, the DNA is TGTGCCAGCGCACTACAGGGGCTTCCCTTCTACGAGCAGTACTTC. The encoded protein is CASALQGLPFYEQYF.

A few counts support this clone. DNA of the CDR3: TGTGCCAGCAGCTCCTACGCTGAGGGAGGGGCTTTCTTT. Translating gives CASSSYAEGGAFF. V and J are TRBV7-9 and TRBJ1-1; D not resolved. The CDR3 is 13 residues long. Trimming removed 4 bases from V and 11 bases from J, with 17 bases in between. The V gene's germline CDR1 is SEHNR and CDR2 FQNEAQ (reference sequence).

The genes are TRBV6-2 or TRBV6-3 and TRBJ2-6; 8 bases are a match to TRBD2. The junction had 10 bases not matched to a gene; V was cut back by 7 bases and J by 2 bases. This CDR3 contains 17 residues. Germline-derived CDR1 and CDR2 are MNHEY and SVGEGT. The CDR3 protein is CASIPAGGLAGANVLTF. The CDR3 DNA reads TGTGCCAGCATCCCCGCGGGGGGACTTGCTGGGGCCAACGTCCTGACTTTC.

This clone was seen more than once but under ten times. The CDR3: CASRSGAGFVTEQFF. The CDR3 DNA sequence: TGTGCCAGCAGGTCCGGAGCAGGGTTTGTCACTGAGCAGTTCTTC. The chain uses TRBV7-9 and TRBJ2-1; a possible D gene is TRBD1 (5 bases). The CDR3 has 15 residues. V lost 6 bases, J lost 9 bases, and 21 bases lay in between. In germline, CDR1 is SEHNR, CDR2 FQNEAQ (reference sequence).

The chain couples TRBV7-9 to TRBJ2-6; D is undetermined. The CDR3 runs 15 residues. Trimming removed 3 bases at V and 0 bases at J, with 6 bases between. Per the germline V gene, CDR1 is SEHNR and CDR2 is FQNEAQ (reference sequence). Here the CDR3 DNA reads TGTGCCAGCAGCTTGCAGGACTCTGGGGCCAACGTCCTGACTTTC. It encodes CASSLQDSGANVLTF.

The V call is TRBV18, the J call TRBJ2-2; 8 bases are shared with TRBD1. Trimming cost V 1 base and J 4 bases; bases outside gene matches: 5. Germline V lookup: CDR1 KGHSH, CDR2 LQKENI. This CDR3 contains 16 residues. CDR3: CASSPQLDRATGELFF. CDR3 nucleotides: TGTGCCAGCTCACCACAGTTGGACAGGGCCACCGGGGAGCTGTTTTTT.

The chain couples TRBV10-2 to TRBJ1-4, with D possibly TRBD1 on 6 matching bases. V lost 9 bases to trimming and J lost 4 bases, with 12 bases between them. Germline-derived CDR1 and CDR2 are WSHSY and SAAADI. CDR3 length: 13 amino acids. The CDR3 is CASGGRNNEKLFF. The CDR3 DNA follows: TGCGCCAGTGGGGGCAGAAATAATGAAAAACTGTTTTTT.

The V call is TRBV25-1, the J call TRBJ2-5; D possibly corresponds to TRBD2 (6 bases). Looked up from germline, CDR1 is MGHDK and CDR2 is SYGVNS. V was trimmed by 8 bases and J by 0 bases, leaving 16 bases between them. CDR3 size: 15 residues. The CDR3 loop is CASGVRTTYQETQYF. The CDR3 bases are TGTGCCAGCGGGGTTCGGACTACCTACCAAGAGACCCAGTACTTC.

V and J are TRBV5-6 and TRBJ2-7; 10 nucleotides line up with TRBD2. The germline CDR1 and CDR2 sequences are SGHDT and YYEEEE. V gave up 0 bases and J gave up 5 bases; unmatched junction bases: 11. The CDR3 totals 17 residues. CDR3 DNA: TGTGCCAGCAGCTTGGACACCGGGACTAGCGTAGCGGACGAGCAGTACTTC. Amino acids: CASSLDTGTSVADEQYF.

The chain has TRBV6-5 and TRBJ2-7, with a weak D call TRBD1 (5 bases). Germline values: CDR1 MNHEY, CDR2 SVGAGI. Deletions cut 6 bases from V and 2 bases from J, with 14 bases between. The CDR3 covers 14 residues. In DNA form, the CDR3 reads TGTGCCAGCAGGACAGTAAGTACCCCCTACGAGCAGTACGTC. It codes for CASRTVSTPYEQYV.

This chain connects TRBV18 to TRBJ2-7, with D possibly being TRBD1 (5 bases). The V end lost 0 bases, the J end lost 2 bases, and 8 bases lay between the germline ends. CDR3 length equals 14 residues. CDR1 and CDR2 (germline): KGHSH, LQKENI. The chain's CDR3 is CASSPPSGPYEQYV. CDR3 bases: TGTGCCAGCTCACCACCGTCAGGGCCCTACGAGCAGTACGTC.

The chain has TRBV7-6 and TRBJ2-3; 10 nucleotides match TRBD1. This CDR3 spans 19 amino acids. Germline CDR1 reads SGHVS; CDR2 reads FNYEAQ. Unmatched junction bases numbered 14, after V lost 5 bases and J lost 0 bases. The CDR3 loop is CASSAEGGQGPSSTDTQYF. CDR3 DNA sequence: TGTGCCAGCAGCGCCGAGGGGGGACAGGGGCCTTCTAGCACAGATACGCAGTATTTT.

This sequence joins TRBV30 and TRBJ1-2; 7 bases agree with TRBD1. Germline CDR1 GTSNPN, CDR2 SVGIG (reference sequence). The CDR3 has 13 amino acids. Trimming cost V 0 bases and J 9 bases; bases outside gene matches: 7. CDR3 coding DNA: TGTGCCTGGAGTGTACAGGGGACCCAGCGCTACACCTTC. The encoded protein is CAWSVQGTQRYTF.

The genes are TRBV19 and TRBJ1-1; D uncertain. Looked up from germline, CDR1 is LNHDA and CDR2 is SQIVND (reference sequence). V was trimmed by 5 bases and J by 2 bases, leaving 3 bases between them. CDR3 length: 11 residues. CDR3 amino acids: CASSLNTEAFF. For the CDR3, the DNA is TGTGCCAGTAGTTTAAACACTGAAGCTTTCTTT.

This sequence joins TRBV3-1 (or the pseudogene TRBV3-2) and TRBJ2-3; 11 nucleotides line up with TRBD2. J gave up 0 bases and V 7 bases, and 12 bases lay outside the gene matches. The CDR3 has 18 residues. Germline lookup yields CDR1 LGHDT and CDR2 YNNKEL (reference sequence). The chain's CDR3 is CASTRELAGDTSTDTQYF. The DNA of the CDR3 is TGTGCCAGCACCCGGGAACTAGCGGGGGACACTAGCACAGATACGCAGTATTTT.

The V gene is TRBV28, the J gene TRBJ2-2; D is unresolved. V lost 3 bases to trimming and J lost 1 base, with 6 bases between them. The V gene's germline CDR1 is MDHEN and CDR2 SYDVKM. This CDR3 spans 14 amino acids. The CDR3 DNA follows: TGTGCCAGCAGTTTCTTGAGGAACACCGGGGAGCTGTTTTTT. Translating it yields CASSFLRNTGELFF. The full variable domain, its missing parts supplied by reference TRBV28 and TRBJ2-2, is DVKVTQSSRYLVKRTGEKVFLECVQDMDHENMFWYRQDPGLGLRLIYFSYDVKMKEKGDIPEGYSVSREKKERFSLILESASTNQTSMYLCASSFLRNTGELFFGEGSRLTVL.

The genes are TRBV7-9 and TRBJ1-6, with 9 positions matching TRBD1. The V and J ends lost 1 base and 10 bases, in that order; junction bases with no gene match: 11. The CDR3 extends over 17 amino acids. Germline V gene lookup returns CDR1 SEHNR and CDR2 FQNEAQ (reference sequence). CDR3 nucleotide sequence: TGTGCCAGCAGCTTAGGAGCGTCGGGACAGGGAACATCACCCCTCCACTTT. Translating it yields CASSLGASGQGTSPLHF.

V gene TRBV7-9 combines with J gene TRBJ2-1, with D perhaps TRBD1 (5 bases). The V gene's germline CDR1 is SEHNR and CDR2 FQNEAQ (reference sequence). The ends were cut back, 1 base at V and 6 bases at J, with 19 bases in the middle. The length of the CDR3 is 17 residues. DNA of the CDR3: TGTGCCAGCAGCTTAGGACCGGCGAACGAAGGGGCCAATGAGCAGTTCTTC. Encoded protein: CASSLGPANEGANEQFF.

This clone occurred a few times. This chain joins TRBV16 and TRBJ1-6, with TRBD1 identical over 7 bases. Germline V lookup: CDR1 KGHSY, CDR2 FQNENV. V gave up 6 bases and J gave up 13 bases; unmatched junction bases: 3. The CDR3 is 11 residues long. For the CDR3, the DNA is TGTGCCAGCAGGATACAGGGGCCCCTCCACTTT. This gives the protein CASRIQGPLHF.

The chain links TRBV11-2 to TRBJ2-7, with D uncertain. Germline CDR1 and CDR2: SGHAT and FQNNGV. CDR3 length equals 15 residues. V lost 2 bases and J lost 3, with 14 bases in between. CDR3: CASSLYRQAYYEQYV. CDR3 DNA: TGTGCCAGCAGCTTATACCGCCAGGCGTACTACGAGCAGTACGTC.

This chain links TRBV5-8 with TRBJ2-2; D unclear. Germline assignment: CDR1 SGHTS and CDR2 YDEGEE. Trimming took 0 bases from V and 1 from J, leaving 7 bases between them. The CDR3 runs 15 residues. CDR3 sequence reads: CASSLVQQNTGELFF. In nucleotides, the CDR3 is TGTGCCAGCAGCTTGGTACAGCAGAACACCGGGGAGCTGTTTTTT.

The rearrangement links TRBV6-4 to TRBJ1-5; 7 bases line up with TRBD1. There are 15 residues in the CDR3. Trimming at V came to 4 bases and at J to 2 bases, leaving 5 bases not matched to a gene. Germline CDR1 MRHNA, CDR2 SNTAGT. The CDR3 sequence is CASSGQGTGNQPQHF. Here the CDR3 DNA reads TGTGCCAGCAGTGGACAGGGAACGGGCAATCAGCCCCAGCATTTT.